Below, 28 T cell receptor beta chains from the same sample are listed, as sequenced in a study of tumor-infiltrating lymphocytes in oesophageal squamous cell carcinoma. TCRdb analysed the PCR reads with MiXCR anew, one entry per CDR3 protein. The repertoire has about 15,000 distinct CDR3 sequences, roughly half of them found once; the top ten carry around 40%. The sequenced material came from esophageal tumor tissue. These receptors all come from a female donor with esophageal squamous cell carcinoma.

This clonotype was counted between two and nine times. As the CDR3 is not closed by the conserved phenylalanine or tryptophan, this likely results from a read error. It is unclear where the CDR3 begins or ends on the DNA, so no DNA is shown, and the CDR3 is as TCRdb lists it. This chain uses TRBV7-9 with TRBJ2-1; the table's TRBD2 call for D was not verified on the DNA. The CDR3 contains 19 residues when both ends are counted. CDR1 and CDR2 from the germline V gene are SEHNR and FQNEAQ (reference sequence). This CDR3 is CASSKWTSGTTYNEQYFGA.

CDR3 region: CASSPRLAGGTDTQYF. CDR3 nucleotides: TGTGCCAGCAGTCCCCGACTAGCGGGAGGCACAGATACGCAGTATTTT. The chain joins TRBV6-2 or TRBV6-3 to TRBJ2-3; 12 bases agree with TRBD2. The CDR3 length is 16 residues. V shed 5 bases, J shed 1 base, and the junction held 4 bases outside the gene matches. Germline CDR1 reads MNHEY; CDR2 reads SVGEGT.

This clonotype was seen just once. V gene TRBV7-4 combines with J gene TRBJ1-5; D gene unclear. CDR1 SGHVT and CDR2 SQSDAQ come from the germline V gene. Trimming took off 6 bases at V and 10 bases at J, with 13 bases between the two ends. This CDR3 is 12 amino acids long. The CDR3 is CASSGRSGPQHF. CDR3 sequence (DNA): TGTGCCAGCAGTGGACGGTCGGGTCCCCAGCATTTT.

A word on this clonotype: One junction end disagrees with the germline gene, perhaps due to a read error. The rearrangement joins TRBV28 to TRBJ1-1; D not resolved. CDR3 size: 14 residues. Germline values: CDR1 MDHEN, CDR2 SYDVKM. The CDR3 DNA reads as TGTGCCAGCAGTTCCATCATGGGGAACAATGAAGCTTTCTTT. This gives the protein CASSSIMGNNEAFF.

Worth noting for this clonotype: Likely a read error: the CDR3 ends without its conserved phenylalanine or tryptophan. Because the CDR3's place on the DNA is in doubt, the DNA is left out and the CDR3 is given as listed by TCRdb. V is TRBV7-6 and J is TRBJ2-7. Counting both end residues, the CDR3 totals 18 amino acids. The germline CDR1 and CDR2 sequences are SGHVS and FNYEAQ. This CDR3 is CASSIIGVTPQDGYTFGS.

The chain is built from TRBV7-4 and TRBJ1-5; D is perhaps TRBD1 (5 bases). Trimming cost V 11 bases and J 4 bases, with 12 bases left between them. The CDR3 totals 12 residues. CDR1 is SGHVT and CDR2 is SQSDAQ in the germline V gene. The CDR3 DNA is TGTGCCGGGGCCCAGGGAAATCAGCCCCAGCATTTT. Translated, it gives CAGAQGNQPQHF.

The J gene is TRBJ2-5, the V gene TRBV7-6, with D maybe TRBD1 (6 bases). V gave up 7 bases and J gave up 0 bases, with 12 bases separating them. CDR3 length: 14 residues. CDR1 SGHVS and CDR2 FNYEAQ come from the germline V gene. CDR3 amino acids: CASNSPGDQETQYF. DNA for the CDR3: TGTGCCAGCAACAGCCCAGGGGACCAAGAGACCCAGTACTTC.

This clonotype was seen at least ten times. This chain links TRBV19 with TRBJ2-1, with 8 bases that match TRBD2. Trimming at V came to 11 bases and at J to 7 bases, leaving 7 bases not matched to a gene. The CDR3 covers 12 residues. The V gene's germline CDR1 is LNHDA and CDR2 SQIVND (reference sequence). The CDR3 is CASRGGENEQFF. The CDR3 DNA reads as TGTGCCTCACGGGGGGGGGAAAATGAGCAGTTCTTC.

This clonotype was seen just once. V and J are TRBV2 and TRBJ2-2; D not certain. CDR1 is SNHLY and CDR2 is FYNNEI in the germline V gene. V was cut by 4 bases and J by 3 bases, with 6 bases left in between. This CDR3 comprises 13 residues. The CDR3 spells CASSVDYTGELFF. The CDR3 DNA sequence: TGTGCCAGCAGTGTAGACTACACCGGGGAGCTGTTTTTT.

The rearrangement uses TRBV9 and TRBJ1-6; 8 nucleotides align to TRBD1. Germline CDR1 and CDR2: SGDLS and YYNGEE. This CDR3 is 15 amino acids long. Unmatched junction bases numbered 13, after V lost 3 bases and J lost 14 bases. DNA for the CDR3: TGTGCCAGCAGCGGAACAGGGGGTCGGAAAGAGGCCCTCCACTTT. This sequence encodes CASSGTGGRKEALHF.

This clonotype was counted between two and nine times. The chain combines TRBV2 with TRBJ1-6, with 8 bases that match TRBD1. This CDR3 spans 15 amino acids. With 0 bases clipped from V and 9 bases from J, the junction kept 4 bases outside the gene matches. CDR1 SNHLY and CDR2 FYNNEI come from the germline V gene. DNA for the CDR3: TGTGCCAGCAGTGAAGCGCTACAGGGGGTTTCACCCCTCCACTTT. Its protein product is CASSEALQGVSPLHF.

Concerning this clonotype: The CDR3 does not end in the conserved phenylalanine or tryptophan, so this is likely a read error. The limits of the CDR3 on the DNA are not certain, so only TCRdb's listed CDR3 is given. J is TRBJ2-3 and V is TRBV7-9; TRBD2 is taken as the D call from the table, unchecked against the DNA. Per germline, CDR1 SEHNR and CDR2 FQNEAQ (reference sequence). With termini counted, the CDR3 has 16 amino acids. The CDR3 here is CASSLGGGLETQYFGP.

The chain combines TRBV7-8 with TRBJ2-5, with 12 positions matching TRBD2. Germline V gene data show CDR1 as SGHVS and CDR2 as FQNEAQ. V shed 2 bases, J shed 5 bases, and the junction held 9 bases outside the gene matches. CDR3 length equals 17 residues. The CDR3 here is CASSLRPSGGAGETQYF. For the CDR3, the DNA is TGTGCCAGCAGCTTAAGGCCTAGCGGGGGGGCCGGGGAGACCCAGTACTTC.

The chain carries TRBV6-2 or TRBV6-3 and TRBJ2-5, with a weak D call TRBD1 (5 bases). This CDR3 comprises 16 residues. The V end was cut by 5 bases, the J end by 11 bases, with 27 bases between. The germline V gene has CDR1 MNHEY and CDR2 SVGEGT. The CDR3 DNA follows: TGTGCCAGCAGTGATATCCAGGGTCGCTCCTACAATGAGCAGTACTTC. This codes for CASSDIQGRSYNEQYF.

With respect to this clonotype: One end of the junction varies from germline; a read error may be responsible. CDR3 DNA: TGTGCCAGCAGCTTGGGCCAGGGGTTGGGCGAGCAGTACTTC. It is translated as CASSLGQGLGEQYF. V gene TRBV5-3 combines with J gene TRBJ2-1; weak D call: TRBD1 (6 bases). With the DNA end fitting TRBJ2-7 better, the J assignment may be wrong. TRBV5-3 counts as an open reading frame of uncertain function. The CDR3 totals 14 residues.

In its sample, this clonotype was seen a few times. The chain joins TRBV7-8 to TRBJ2-5, with D tentatively TRBD2 (6 bases). Germline-derived CDR1 and CDR2 are SGHVS and FQNEAQ. V was trimmed by 8 bases and J by 4 bases, leaving 17 bases between them. The CDR3 totals 14 residues. As DNA, the CDR3 is TGTGCCAGCCGGAAAATGGGGGGAACAGAGACCCAGTACTTC. It is translated as CASRKMGGTETQYF.

The gene calls are TRBV11-1 and TRBJ2-1, with TRBD2 matching over 10 bases. The DNA end lines up better with TRBJ2-7; the J call may be wrong. The CDR3 has 15 amino acids. Germline CDR1 reads SGHAT; CDR2 reads FQDESV (reference sequence). For the CDR3, the DNA is TGTGCCAGCAGCTCTTTAGCGGGAGGCAACAATGAGCAGTACTTC. It encodes CASSSLAGGNNEQYF.

This clonotype was seen repeatedly, ten times or more. This rearrangement joins TRBV2 to TRBJ2-6; the match to TRBD1 covers 7 bases. The CDR3 loop spans 17 amino acids. Per the germline V gene, CDR1 is SNHLY and CDR2 is FYNNEI. V was pared by 2 bases and J by 2 bases, with 6 bases of the junction left unmatched. The CDR3: CASSETLTGAGANVLTF. The DNA of the CDR3 is TGTGCCAGCAGTGAAACCCTTACAGGGGCTGGGGCCAACGTCCTGACTTTC.

This chain joins TRBV6-1 and TRBJ2-1; D is perhaps TRBD1 (6 bases). Germline V lookup: CDR1 MNHNS, CDR2 SASEGT. The V gene lost 6 bases and the J gene lost 3 bases, with 15 bases spanning the gap. CDR3 length: 15 amino acids. The CDR3 protein is CASRPHRDNYNEQFF. CDR3 nucleotide sequence: TGTGCCAGCAGACCCCACCGGGACAACTACAATGAGCAGTTCTTC.

This chain joins TRBV2 and TRBJ1-5, with no clear D. The CDR3 covers 18 residues. Looked up from germline, CDR1 is SNHLY and CDR2 is FYNNEI. Trimming took off 5 bases at V and 0 bases at J, with 20 bases between the two ends. The CDR3 sequence: CASSRTQPTQYSNQPQHF. CDR3 bases: TGTGCCAGCAGTCGAACCCAACCTACGCAGTATAGCAATCAGCCCCAGCATTTT.

In regard to this clonotype: Because it lacks the conserved phenylalanine or tryptophan at the end, this CDR3 is likely a read error. The limits of the CDR3 on the DNA are not certain, so only TCRdb's listed CDR3 is given. The V call is TRBV7-2, the J call TRBJ2-5; no DNA check was done on the table's D call, TRBD1. From its first to its last residue, the CDR3 has 15 amino acids. Per the germline V gene, CDR1 is SGHTA and CDR2 is FQGNSA. The CDR3 sequence: CASSLGGPNEQYFGN.

This clonotype was recorded a few times. The CDR3 carries no conserved terminal phenylalanine or tryptophan, so it likely arises from a read error. The limits of the CDR3 on the DNA are not certain, so only TCRdb's listed CDR3 is given. This chain joins TRBV28 and TRBJ2-1; the tabulated D call, TRBD2, remains unverified against the DNA. The CDR3 contains 15 residues when both ends are counted. Germline-derived CDR1 and CDR2 are MDHEN and SYDVKM. CDR3 residues: CASNPPPGVGYTFGS.

Concerning this clonotype itself: Since the CDR3 does not end with the conserved phenylalanine or tryptophan, this likely comes from a read error. No DNA is shown, since the ends of the CDR3 on it are uncertain; the CDR3 is the one TCRdb lists. This rearrangement joins TRBV7-9 to TRBJ2-5; the table's D call of TRBD2 was not tested on the DNA. Germline CDR1 reads SEHNR; CDR2 reads FQNEAQ (reference sequence). The CDR3 has 14 amino acids, counting both end residues. CDR3 region: CASSLTDSPLHFGN.

The chain is built from TRBV12-3 or TRBV12-4 and TRBJ2-5; TRBD2 matches 11 bases. Trimming at V came to 0 bases and at J to 11 bases, leaving 11 bases not matched to a gene. The CDR3 extends over 16 amino acids. This chain's CDR3 is CASSLAGLAGGREQYF. The CDR3 DNA follows: TGTGCCAGCAGTTTAGCCGGACTAGCGGGCGGTCGGGAGCAGTACTTC.

This clonotype was seen ten or more times. Given a much more abundant clone one base away, this may be a read error. V usage is TRBV7-8 and J usage is TRBJ2-7; TRBD2 matches 7 bases. This CDR3 spans 17 amino acids. V shed 1 base, J shed 7 bases, and the junction held 16 bases outside the gene matches. Germline CDR1 reads SGHVS; CDR2 reads FQNEAQ. The CDR3 nucleotides read TGTGCCAGCAGCTTAGGGGGAGGGTCCCCCTCCTACAATGAGCAGTACTTC. As protein: CASSLGGGSPSYNEQYF.

This chain joins TRBV24-1 and TRBJ2-1; weak D call: TRBD2 (5 bases). CDR1 is KGHDR and CDR2 is SFDVKD in the germline V gene. This CDR3 has 15 amino acids. V shed 6 bases and J shed 0 bases, with 11 bases lying between them. CDR3 DNA sequence: TGTGCCACCAGTAGCAGAGGGAGCTCCTACAATGAGCAGTTCTTC. Residues: CATSSRGSSYNEQFF.

This rearrangement joins TRBV7-3 to TRBJ2-3, with TRBD2 identical over 9 bases. This CDR3 has 13 amino acids. The junction had 4 bases not matched to a gene; V was cut back by 10 bases and J by 2 bases. CDR1 and CDR2 from the germline V gene are SGHTA and FQGTGA. CDR3 sequence (DNA): TGTGCCACCCTAGCGGGAACCACAGATACGCAGTATTTT. As protein: CATLAGTTDTQYF.

The chain combines TRBV7-4 with TRBJ1-5; no clear D. From germline, CDR1 is SGHVT and CDR2 SQSDAQ. The CDR3 has 15 amino acids. The V end lost 1 base, the J end lost 3 bases, and 10 bases lay between the germline ends. The CDR3 DNA sequence: TGTGCCAGCAGCTTAGGGGATTCTGACAATCAGCCCCAGCATTTT. Amino acids: CASSLGDSDNQPQHF.